Listed here are 2 T cell receptor beta chains from one sample, sequenced in a study of shared clonotypes between healthy human individuals. Some clones are missing from TCRdb's copy, which holds only in-frame ones; the method was immunoSEQ multiplex PCR. This table holds a few million clones, over 85% found once. The source material was naive CD4+ T cells sorted from blood. Subset reported: CD45RA+ positively selected. The receptors were gathered from a man younger than 30 in good health.

The chain is built from TRBV19 and TRBJ2-2, with TRBD2 identical over 14 bases. Germline V gene lookup returns CDR1 LNHDA and CDR2 SQIVND (reference sequence). The CDR3 totals 19 residues. Trimming took 3 bases from V and 6 from J; bases not matched to a gene: 12. CDR3 coding DNA: TGTGCCAGTAGTATTGTCCCTAAGACTAGCGGGAGGGCTCCCGGGGAGCTGTTTTTT. Translation: CASSIVPKTSGRAPGELFF.

The rearrangement joins TRBV6-5 to TRBJ1-1; D gene uncertain. CDR3 length: 13 residues. V shed 4 bases and J shed 2 bases, with 8 bases lying between them. Germline values: CDR1 MNHEY, CDR2 SVGAGI. The CDR3 coding sequence is TGTGCCAGCAGTTTATCGACCAACACTGAAGCTTTCTTT. Amino acids: CASSLSTNTEAFF.